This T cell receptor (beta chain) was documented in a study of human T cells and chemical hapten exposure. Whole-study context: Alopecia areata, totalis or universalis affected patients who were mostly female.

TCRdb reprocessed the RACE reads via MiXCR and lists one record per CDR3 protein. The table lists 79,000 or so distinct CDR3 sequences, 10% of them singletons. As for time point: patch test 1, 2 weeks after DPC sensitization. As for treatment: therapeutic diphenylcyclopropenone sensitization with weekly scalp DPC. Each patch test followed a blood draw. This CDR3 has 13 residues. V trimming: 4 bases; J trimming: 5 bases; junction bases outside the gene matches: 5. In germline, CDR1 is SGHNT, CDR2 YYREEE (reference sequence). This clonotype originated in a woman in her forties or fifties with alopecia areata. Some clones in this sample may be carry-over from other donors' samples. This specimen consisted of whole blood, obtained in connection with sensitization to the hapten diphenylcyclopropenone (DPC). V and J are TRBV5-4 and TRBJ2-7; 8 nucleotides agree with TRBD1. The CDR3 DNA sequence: TGTGCCAGCAGCCACGACAGGGGTCACGAGCAGTACTTC. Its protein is CASSHDRGHEQYF.